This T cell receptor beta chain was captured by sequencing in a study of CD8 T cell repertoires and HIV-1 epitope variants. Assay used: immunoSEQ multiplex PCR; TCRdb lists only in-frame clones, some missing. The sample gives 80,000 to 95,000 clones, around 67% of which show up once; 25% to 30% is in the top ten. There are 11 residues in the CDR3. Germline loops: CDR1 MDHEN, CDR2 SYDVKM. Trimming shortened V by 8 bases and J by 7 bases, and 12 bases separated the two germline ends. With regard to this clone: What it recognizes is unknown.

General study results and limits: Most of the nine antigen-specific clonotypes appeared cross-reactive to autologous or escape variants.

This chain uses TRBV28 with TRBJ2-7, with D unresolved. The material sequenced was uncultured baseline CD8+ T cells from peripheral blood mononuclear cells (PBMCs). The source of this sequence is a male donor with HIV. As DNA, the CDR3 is TGTGCCAGCTCCCGAGTGGGGGAGCAGTACTTC. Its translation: CASSRVGEQYF.